The 14 T cell receptor beta chains in this list originate from one sample, sequenced in a study of beta chain features in type 1 diabetes. Sequencing targeted expressed TCRB transcripts, as all isolated RNA had been reverse transcribed. Generated by immunoSEQ multiplex PCR, the TCRdb table keeps only in-frame clones and is missing some. The data hold 150,000 to 190,000 clones, with around 10% observed a single time. Source material: central memory CD4+ T cells from blood. The receptors stem from a man aged 18-30 years in good health.

This clone was seen repeatedly, ten times or more. This rearrangement joins TRBV13 to TRBJ2-3; TRBD2 matches at 8 bases. Germline V gene data show CDR1 as PRHDT and CDR2 as FYEKMQ (reference sequence). This CDR3 region has 15 residues. Trimming cost V 2 bases and J 2 bases; bases outside gene matches: 3. The CDR3 region is CASSLRTSHTDTQYF. The CDR3 nucleotides are TGTGCCAGCAGCTTAAGGACTAGCCACACAGATACGCAGTATTTT.

The chain employs TRBV4-1 and TRBJ2-7; tentatively, D is TRBD1 (6 bases). The CDR3 is made up of 15 amino acids. Per the germline V gene, CDR1 is MGHRA and CDR2 is YSYEKL. V shed 4 bases and J shed 13 bases, with 26 bases lying between them. The DNA of the CDR3 is TGCGCCAGCAGCCCTAGGGGGTCCTACGGTGAAAACAGTTACTTC. It specifies CASSPRGSYGENSYF.

This clone occurred a few times. The rearrangement links TRBV30 to TRBJ1-1; D is undetermined. This CDR3 is built from 11 residues. Deletions cut 5 bases from V and 5 bases from J, with 9 bases between. Germline V gene sequence: CDR1 GTSNPN, CDR2 SVGIG (reference sequence). The CDR3 spells CAWSLRTEAFF. CDR3 sequence (DNA): TGTGCCTGGTCCCTCCGTACTGAAGCTTTCTTT. The full variable domain, its missing parts supplied by reference TRBV30 and TRBJ1-1, is SQTIHQWPATLVQPVGSPLSLECTVEGTSNPNLYWYRQAAGRGLQLLFYSVGIGQISSEVPQNLSASRPQDRQFILSSKKLLLSDSGFYLCAWSLRTEAFFGQGTRLTVV.

This clone has at least ten counts. The chain combines TRBV29-1 with TRBJ1-2, with D tentatively TRBD1 (6 bases). This CDR3 spans 12 amino acids. Trimming removed 4 bases at V and 7 bases at J, with 13 bases between. Germline CDR1 and CDR2: SQVTM and ANQGSEA. The CDR3 loop reads CSVAVRDTGYTF. The CDR3 nucleotides are TGCAGCGTTGCCGTCCGGGACACTGGCTACACCTTC.

This clone was found many times. The rearrangement links TRBV6-6 to TRBJ2-7; D perhaps matches TRBD2 (6 bases). The V and J ends lost 5 bases and 4 bases respectively, with 12 bases between them. CDR1 and CDR2 from the germline V gene are MNHNY and SVGAGI (reference sequence). This CDR3 spans 13 amino acids. The CDR3 region is CASSVSGLYEQYF. The CDR3 nucleotides read TGTGCCAGCAGTGTTTCGGGACTTTACGAGCAGTACTTC.

The CDR3 nucleotides are TGCGCCAGCAGCCAAGATATGAGACCGCGTACTAACTCTGGGGCCAACGTCCTGACTTTC. Protein sequence: CASSQDMRPRTNSGANVLTF. The V call is TRBV4-3, the J call TRBJ2-6; D call uncertain. The CDR3 covers 20 residues. Trimming pared 0 bases from V and 0 bases from J, leaving 18 bases between. Germline CDR1 reads LGHNA; CDR2 reads YSLEER.

This clone was counted many times. Distinct nucleotide sequences in the sample also encode this CDR3. V gene TRBV28 combines with J gene TRBJ2-2; possibly TRBD2 for D (5 bases). There are 14 residues in the CDR3. Per the germline V gene, CDR1 is MDHEN and CDR2 is SYDVKM. The germline V and J ends were trimmed by 6 bases and 4 bases, with 12 bases remaining between them. Written as DNA, the CDR3 is TGTGCCAGCAGATCGAGCGGCGGCACCGGGGAGCTGTTTTTT. Amino acids: CASRSSGGTGELFF.

This clone turned up a few times. The chain joins TRBV29-1 to TRBJ2-1, with TRBD2 identical over 14 bases. The germline gives CDR1 SQVTM, CDR2 ANQGSEA. J gave up 7 bases and V 4 bases, and 3 bases lay outside the gene matches. The CDR3 has 14 residues. CDR3 nucleotides: TGCAGCGTTGGACGGACTAGCGGGGGGAATGAGCAGTTCTTC. Amino acids: CSVGRTSGGNEQFF.

This clone has a handful of counts. This chain connects TRBV6-4 to TRBJ2-5, with 7 bases identical to TRBD1. With 3 bases clipped from V and 7 bases from J, the junction kept 5 bases outside the gene matches. The CDR3 is made up of 13 amino acids. The V gene's germline CDR1 is MRHNA and CDR2 SNTAGT. The CDR3 sequence is CASSEKGAGTQYF. The CDR3 coding sequence is TGTGCCAGCAGTGAGAAGGGGGCGGGGACCCAGTACTTC.

This clone was detected many times. The V call is TRBV5-6, the J call TRBJ2-5, with D tentatively TRBD1 (5 bases). Germline CDR1 and CDR2: SGHDT and YYEEEE. Trimming took 5 bases from V and 4 from J, leaving 12 bases between them. The CDR3 totals 13 residues. CDR3 DNA: TGTGCCAGCAGTTCGGACACGGGAGAGACCCAGTACTTC. Translating it yields CASSSDTGETQYF.

This clone was recorded a few times. The chain uses TRBV30 and TRBJ1-5; D remains unclear. Trimming stripped 0 bases from V and 4 bases from J, with 7 bases between. The CDR3 spans 13 residues. CDR1 is GTSNPN and CDR2 is SVGIG in the germline V gene (reference sequence). CDR3 sequence reads: CAWSVSVNQPQHF. The DNA of the CDR3 is TGTGCCTGGAGTGTGTCAGTTAATCAGCCCCAGCATTTT.

V is TRBV9 and J is TRBJ2-2; 8 bases map to TRBD2. CDR3 size: 18 residues. Germline V gene sequence: CDR1 SGDLS, CDR2 YYNGEE. With V trimmed by 4 bases and J by 5 bases, 16 bases remained unmatched. The CDR3 nucleotides are TGTGCCAGCAGCTACAACAGCGGGAGCCTCGGGGAGACCGGGGAGCTGTTTTTT. Protein product: CASSYNSGSLGETGELFF.

This clone was found a few times. The rearrangement joins TRBV19 to TRBJ2-1; D is possibly TRBD2 (6 bases). V shed 6 bases and J shed 1 base, with 13 bases lying between them. Per germline, CDR1 LNHDA and CDR2 SQIVND (reference sequence). This CDR3 has 15 amino acids. The CDR3 region is CASRRTKDSYNEQFF. The CDR3 nucleotides read TGTGCCAGTAGGAGGACTAAAGATTCCTACAATGAGCAGTTCTTC.

CDR3 bases: TGTGCCAGCACCCGGACGCAGTTGAGAGACACCATATATTTT. It yields the protein CASTRTQLRDTIYF. The rearrangement uses TRBV9 and TRBJ1-3; the D is unclear. There are 14 residues in the CDR3. From germline, CDR1 is SGDLS and CDR2 YYNGEE. V gave up 6 bases and J gave up 8 bases, with 18 bases separating them.